This T cell receptor (beta chain) appears in the sequencing data of a study of OX40 agonist ivuxolimab in advanced cancers. Study-wide background: At 65% to 90% male, the cohort had a mean age of 60 years, ranging from about 23 to 80. Broader study findings: Within 6 weeks, CD4+ and CD8+ blood T cells expanded clonally at 0.1 to 3.0 mg/kg.

Assay: immunoSEQ multiplex PCR; the TCRdb copy retains only in-frame clones and omits some. The table has roughly 75,000 clones, 83% seen once. This clone was observed a handful of times. The antigen remains unidentified. The sample carries other DNA sequences with the same CDR3. The CDR3 is made up of 14 amino acids. Germline CDR1 is MNHEY and CDR2 is SVGAGI. J lost 1 base, V lost 4 bases, and 2 bases had no gene match. Sequenced material: CD4+ or CD8+ T cells sorted from blood, taken in a trial of the OX40 agonist ivuxolimab. The chain couples TRBV6-5 to TRBJ2-7, with 9 nucleotides matching TRBD1. This TCR derives from an adult with an advanced solid tumor such as melanoma, head and neck, liver or kidney cancer. CDR3 sequence: CASSSGQGSYEQYF. In DNA, the CDR3 is TGTGCCAGCAGTTCGGGACAGGGATCCTACGAGCAGTACTTC.